The text below deals with one T cell receptor beta chain. Its antigen specificity is not known. No base quality information exists; no much larger clone differs at one position. From cysteine to phenylalanine, the CDR3 is 14 amino acids long. CDR3 DNA is the only sequence kept; it has 42 bases, read in frame from the first base. V is clipped by 2 bases and J by 5 bases, and the sequence between their germline boundaries is 9 bases long. The germline V gene provides CDR1 SGHTA and CDR2 FQGTGA. In Seattle, one collaborating source enrolled patients while the infection was active and tracked those patients longitudinally over the course of disease. Each collaborating institution followed its own protocols to collect whole blood in K2EDTA tubes. For TCRbeta analysis, collaborators shipped samples as frozen whole blood, isolated PBMCs, or DNA extracted from either of those sample types. This specimen belongs to a study of blood T cell repertoires in COVID-19 (TCRdb year 2020). For context, the study as a whole: Collaborator samples came from the United States, Italy and Spain and covered acute and convalescent phases of COVID-19. The prospective study material was composed of cDNA or gDNA derived from T cells, B-cell-depleted T cells, or PBMCs. Subjects who had been exposed to COVID-19, were actively infected with it, or had recovered from it provided the deeply sampled blood TCRbeta repertoires that made up the dataset. The repertoires were made available in a free public database intended to serve as a resource for research on the immune response to SARS-CoV-2. The samples were drawn from the first 160 participants of the ongoing ImmuneRACE study and from 1,254 subjects provided by 6 global collaborators. Nearly every sample came with metadata listing a de-identified subject ID, COVID-19 status, age in years and sex. Where HLA class I and class II types were available, the types were taken from metadata supplied by the sample provider, not from assay-based typing. Here is what the overall study found, with its caveats: Clinical and demographic metadata were provided uncurated, with the amount varying by source and participant.

TCRbeta CDR3 regions were amplified from genomic DNA using the immunoSEQ Assay, a bias-controlled multiplex PCR. Under the source paper's analysis protocol: Within the assay, amplification of reference gene primers was used to estimate how many nucleated cells each sample contained. Sequence reads were collapsed and filtered to measure the absolute abundance of every unique TCRbeta CDR3 rearrangement. For each sample, productive Simpson clonality was calculated by taking the square root of Simpson's diversity index across productive rearrangements. Not all clones reach the TCRdb copy of this immuneACCESS table, which keeps in-frame sequences only. Checked studies attribute under half of the gap to unresolved V genes and leave the rest unexplained. From that table come the V and J calls and clone size; the DNA was used to work out D and trimming. This sample comprises 250,000 to 400,000 clones, 85% to 90% of them detected only once. Approximately 2.9% of the sample is taken by the ten largest.

The chain was built from TRBV7-3 and TRBJ2-2, with TRBD2 as a weak D call on 5 bases. The material sequenced was peripheral blood. The clonotype originates from a woman under 40 with COVID-19, enrolled during active disease. The nucleotides are TGTGCCAGCAGCTTACGCCGGGGTACCGGGGAGCTGTTTTTT. Protein translation: CASSLRRGTGELFF.